One T cell receptor beta chain is described in this entry. This record belongs to a study of regulatory T cells in long-lasting Graves disease. The time point is: newly diagnosed GD, antithyroid drugs for less than 3 months. The TCR library was made from RNA that had been extracted from PBMCs in TRIzol. V dropped 4 bases and J dropped 4 bases, with 11 bases sitting between them. The CDR3 is made up of 13 amino acids. CDR1 is SGHRS, CDR2 YFSETQ, per germline. With iRepertoire HTBI primers and Arm-PCR of CDR3 regions, TCR beta libraries were built. MiXCR, applied by TCRdb to the multiplex PCR reads, yields one record per CDR3 protein. Of a few hundred thousand distinct CDR3 sequences in the sample, roughly 14% were seen once. These records were also assigned to another study, of T cells in Graves' hyperthyroidism and ophthalmopathy. That publication notes: Exclusion followed for patients with uncontrolled infection, other autoimmune disease, pregnancy or lactation. TCR CDR3 underwent first-round RT-PCR with the HTBI primer set.

This material consisted of peripheral blood mononuclear cells (PBMCs), taken at new diagnosis, from a patient treated with antithyroid drugs. The chain joins TRBV5-1 to TRBJ1-2, with unresolved D. This receptor was taken from a man younger than 45 with Graves disease. The CDR3 loop reads CASSIEPSYGYTF. CDR3 sequence (DNA): TGCGCCAGCAGCATCGAGCCCAGCTATGGCTACACCTTC.